The rows below give T cell receptor beta chains drawn from one sample of a study of T cells in narcolepsy. TCRdb's table, derived via immunoSEQ multiplex PCR, lists solely in-frame clones and lacks some. The top ten clones hold around 1.1% of a sample with about 35,000 clones, approximately 84% of them seen once. The sample was memory (CD45RA-) CD4+ T cells from blood. The receptors shown here come from a human donor in good health. The CDR3 runs from the conserved cysteine through the conserved F or W. D genes are given only for firm matches. Rows may omit the clone size; those that give it use once, few, many or a size class.

TRBD2	TRBJ2-1	NA	TRBV6-1	TGTGCCAGCAGTATTATGAGCGGGAGCGGTGAGCAGTTCTTC	CASSIMSGSGEQFF
TRBD2	TRBJ2-5	NA	TRBV27	TGTGCCAGCAGTTCCCTAGCGGCAAGCCAAGAGACCCAGTACTTC	CASSSLAASQETQYF
TRBD2	TRBJ2-5	NA	TRBV7-6	TGTGCCAGCAGCCATCGACTAGCGGGGGGGCCGGAGACCCAGTACTTC	CASSHRLAGGPETQYF
NA	TRBJ2-5	NA	TRBV6-1	TGTGCCAGCAGTGCCTTCGAAGACCAGTACTTC	CASSAFEDQYF
NA	TRBJ2-7	NA	TRBV25-1	TGTGCCAGCAGTGATGGAGCGGAGCAGTACTTC	CASSDGAEQYF
NA	TRBJ1-3	NA	TRBV18	TGTGCCAGCTCACCCGGAAACACCATATATTTT	CASSPGNTIYF
NA	TRBJ1-2	NA	TRBV6-5	TGTGCCACCGCCCAGGGGTATGGCTACACCTTC	CATAQGYGYTF
NA	TRBJ2-7	NA	TRBV28	TGTGCCAGCAGTCGGTCGGCCGAGCAGTACTTC	CASSRSAEQYF
NA	TRBJ1-3	NA	TRBV7-2	TGTGCCAGCAGTCCAGGGACGGGCCTAGCTGGAAACACCATATATTTT	CASSPGTGLAGNTIYF
NA	TRBJ2-7	NA	TRBV2	TGTGCCAGCGGACCCAGGTCGCACTACGAGCAGTACTTC	CASGPRSHYEQYF
NA	TRBJ2-1	NA	TRBV10-3	TGTGCCATCAGTGTGTGGGCCTACAATGAGCAGTTCTTC	CAISVWAYNEQFF
NA	TRBJ2-7	few	TRBV4-2	TGTGCCAGCAGCCAAGTAGGCCAGCACTACGAGCAGTACTTC	CASSQVGQHYEQYF
TRBD2	TRBJ2-5	NA	TRBV7-9	TGTGCCAGCAGCTTAGCGAGGCTAGCGGGGGGTCAAGAGACCCAGTACTTC	CASSLARLAGGQETQYF
TRBD2	TRBJ2-5	NA	TRBV5-6	TGTGCCAGCAGCTTAGGATACAGCGGGGAAGAGACCCAGTACTTC	CASSLGYSGEETQYF
NA	TRBJ2-7	once	TRBV7-2	TGTGCCAGCAGCTTAAGTCAGGCCTACGAGCAGTACTTC	CASSLSQAYEQYF
TRBD1	TRBJ2-4	NA	TRBV5-1	TGCGCCAGCAGCTTGATGGACAGGGGAGCCAAAAACATTCAGTACTTC	CASSLMDRGAKNIQYF
NA	TRBJ2-2	NA	TRBV7-2	TGTGCCAGCAGCTTATCCGGAAACTCGAACACCGGGGAGCTGTTTTTT	CASSLSGNSNTGELFF
TRBD1	TRBJ2-3	NA	TRBV6-5	TGTGCCAGCAGTAAACGGGACAGATACGCAGATACGCAGTATTTT	CASSKRDRYADTQYF
NA	TRBJ2-1	NA	TRBV5-1	TGCGCCAGCAGCTTGGGGTTGGTGGACAGCAATGAGCAGTTCTTC	CASSLGLVDSNEQFF
TRBD1	TRBJ2-5	few	TRBV5-4	TGTGCCAGCAGCGCGACAGGGGGCCAAGAGACCCAGTACTTC	CASSATGGQETQYF
NA	TRBJ1-2	NA	TRBV12-5	TGTGCTAGTGGTCGATACCGGGGATTCAACTATGGCTACACCTTC	CASGRYRGFNYGYTF
TRBD2	TRBJ2-1	NA	TRBV10-3	TGTGCCATCAGTGAAGAGTTCGGGCGGGAGGCGAGGAATGAGCAGTTCTTC	CAISEEFGREARNEQFF
TRBD2	TRBJ2-7	NA	TRBV5-4	TGTGCCAGCAGCTTTGGACTAGTCGAAGAGCAGTACTTC	CASSFGLVEEQYF
NA	TRBJ2-2	NA	TRBV10-3	TGTGCCATCCTGGATAAGAACACCGGGGAGCTGTTTTTT	CAILDKNTGELFF
TRBD2	TRBJ2-7	NA	TRBV6-1	TGTGCCAGCTGTGAATCTAGCGGGAGTGGAGCCCGAAACTTC	CASCESSGSGARNF
NA	TRBJ1-1	NA	TRBV5-1	TGCGCCAGCAGCTTCACAGGGCACACTGAAGCTTTCTTT	CASSFTGHTEAFF
NA	TRBJ1-5	NA	TRBV5-1	TGCGCCAGCAGCTTGGAGGCAGGGTCTCAGCCCCAGCATTTT	CASSLEAGSQPQHF
TRBD2	TRBJ2-1	NA	TRBV27	TGTGCCAGCAGCGTAGCGGGAAGGAATGAGCAGTTCTTC	CASSVAGRNEQFF
TRBD1	TRBJ2-5	NA	TRBV7-2	TGTGCCAGCAGCCGACCCCCTACAGGGGGCAGGGAGACCCAGTACTTC	CASSRPPTGGRETQYF
NA	TRBJ2-1	NA	TRBV5-4	TGTGCCAGCAGCTTGGGGCCCTGGCGGGCGTTCAGCTCCTACAATGAGCAGTTCTTC	CASSLGPWRAFSSYNEQFF
NA	TRBJ1-5	NA	TRBV15	TGTGCCACCAGCAGAGGGCCTGCGAGCAATCAGCCCCAGCATTTT	CATSRGPASNQPQHF
NA	TRBJ2-1	NA	TRBV7-2	TGTGCCAGCAGCTCGGCCCGGGACTGGCTAGTTGAGCAGTTCTTC	CASSSARDWLVEQFF
NA	TRBJ2-7	NA	TRBV6-6	TGTGCCAGCACTCACCAGGGGCGGGTCTACGAGCAGTACTTC	CASTHQGRVYEQYF
TRBD2	TRBJ2-7	NA	TRBV27	TGTGCCAGCAGTCCCCTAATAGCGGGGGGCCCCTACGAGCAGTACTTC	CASSPLIAGGPYEQYF
NA	TRBJ1-1	NA	TRBV6-5	TGTGCCAGCAGTTATAGGGGGACGGCTGAAGCTTTCTTT	CASSYRGTAEAFF
TRBD2	TRBJ2-5	NA	TRBV7-9	TGTGCCAGCAGCTTAGCGATGGGACTAGCGGGCCAAGAGACCCAGTACTTC	CASSLAMGLAGQETQYF
NA	TRBJ1-2	NA	TRBV6-1	TGTGCCAGCAGTGAAGTGGGGGGCGTAGGTTTCGGCTACACCTTC	CASSEVGGVGFGYTF
TRBD1	TRBJ2-4	few	TRBV5-4	TGTGCCAGCAGCGACCGGGACAGGTGGAACCATATTCAGTACTTC	CASSDRDRWNHIQYF
NA	TRBJ1-4	few	TRBV7-2	TGTGCCAGCAGCCGGGGGACAACTAATGAAAAACTGTTTTTT	CASSRGTTNEKLFF
TRBD2	TRBJ2-7	NA	TRBV27	TGTGCCAGCAGTTTAGTCCCGACTAGCGGGAGTCCCTCCTACGAGCAGTACTTC	CASSLVPTSGSPSYEQYF
TRBD1	TRBJ1-1	NA	TRBV7-8	TGTGCCAGCAGCAGAGCAGGGGGCAACACTGAAGCTTTCTTT	CASSRAGGNTEAFF
NA	TRBJ1-2	NA	TRBV27	TGTGCCAGCTCCACAGTTAACTATGGCTACACCTTC	CASSTVNYGYTF
NA	TRBJ1-1	NA	TRBV30	TGTGCCTGGAGTGTAAACACCTCGAACACTGAAGCTTTCTTT	CAWSVNTSNTEAFF
TRBD2	TRBJ2-1	NA	TRBV11-2	TGTGCCAGCAGCCCCTCGGGGCTAGCGGGAAGAAGCTCCTACAATGAGCAGTTCTTC	CASSPSGLAGRSSYNEQFF
TRBD2	TRBJ2-1	NA	TRBV5-1	TGCGCCAGCAGCCCGGGACTAGCGTCCAATGAGCAGTTCTTC	CASSPGLASNEQFF
NA	TRBJ1-1	NA	TRBV7-2	TGTGCCAGCAGTTCCAAATTGAACACTGAAGCTTTCTTT	CASSSKLNTEAFF
TRBD1	TRBJ2-1	NA	TRBV5-1	TGCGCCAGCAGCTTGGAATGGACAGGGGTTCACAATGAGCAGTTCTTC	CASSLEWTGVHNEQFF
TRBD2	TRBJ2-1	NA	TRBV5-4	TGTGCCAGCAGCTTCCCAGCGGGGGCGGGGAATGAGCAGTTCTTC	CASSFPAGAGNEQFF
NA	TRBJ2-7	NA	TRBV2	TGTGCCAGCAGTGAAGCCTGGGACCTAATGTACTTC	CASSEAWDLMYF
NA	TRBJ2-2	few	TRBV19	TGTGCCAGTAGTTGGGTGGGGGAGCTGTTTTTT	CASSWVGELFF
NA	TRBJ1-3	few	TRBV4-1	TGCGCCAGCAGCTCGGAGCCGGCTGGAAACACCATATATTTT	CASSSEPAGNTIYF
TRBD2	TRBJ2-7	few	TRBV7-2	TGTGCCAGCAGCCCCGGGGGGTTTCGGGCCTACGAGCAGTACTTC	CASSPGGFRAYEQYF